One and the same sample provided the 11 T cell receptor beta chains below, sequenced in a study of cytomegalovirus exposure and HLA in healthy donors. The primer mix had 60 Vbeta and 13 Jbeta primers. Repertoires were generated with immunoSEQ multiplex PCR, while TCRdb's copy carries only in-frame clones and drops some. Here the sample table reports about 200,000 clones. The sample consisted of PBMCs. These receptors came from a girl under 10 years old in good health and CMV-seropositive.

The CDR3 bases are TGTGCCAGCAGCGTCCCCGGGAGCGGGAGTAACACCGGGGAGCTGTTTTTT. Translation gives CASSVPGSGSNTGELFF. The rearrangement links TRBV9 to TRBJ2-2, with 8 positions matching TRBD2. The CDR3 is made up of 17 amino acids. J lost 2 bases, V lost 2 bases, and 8 bases had no gene match. The germline V gene has CDR1 SGDLS and CDR2 YYNGEE.

This chain links TRBV4-2 with TRBJ2-6; a possible D gene is TRBD2 (6 bases). Trimming took off 0 bases at V and 4 bases at J, with 19 bases between the two ends. CDR1 and CDR2 (germline): LGHNA, YNFKEQ. The CDR3 spans 19 residues. DNA for the CDR3: TGTGCCAGCAGCCAAGATCTTGGAGGGGTGGGCTCCGGGGCCAACGTCCTGACTTTC. Protein product: CASSQDLGGVGSGANVLTF.

V usage is TRBV11-2 and J usage is TRBJ2-2, with 9 bases identical to TRBD1. V was pared by 1 base and J by 6 bases, with 12 bases of the junction left unmatched. The germline V gene encodes CDR1 SGHAT and CDR2 FQNNGV. The CDR3 loop spans 18 amino acids. The chain's CDR3 is CASSLVSLKQGAAGELFF. CDR3 nucleotides: TGTGCCAGCAGCTTAGTTTCCCTTAAACAGGGGGCAGCCGGGGAGCTGTTTTTT.

The genes are TRBV11-3 and TRBJ2-7, with D possibly TRBD2 on 5 matching bases. CDR1 is SGHNT and CDR2 is YENEEA in the germline V gene. Trimming took 6 bases from V and 1 from J, leaving 16 bases between them. The CDR3 length is 15 residues. CDR3 residues: CASSEGQDLSYEQYF. In nucleotides, the CDR3 is TGTGCCAGCAGTGAAGGTCAGGACTTATCCTACGAGCAGTACTTC.

The J gene is TRBJ2-7, the V gene TRBV11-2, with TRBD2 matching over 10 bases. This CDR3 comprises 16 residues. J lost 7 bases, V lost 5 bases, and 14 bases had no gene match. Germline CDR1 reads SGHAT; CDR2 reads FQNNGV. The CDR3 loop is CASSTLKREGLGEQYF. The CDR3 nucleotides are TGTGCCAGCAGCACTTTGAAGCGGGAGGGCCTAGGAGAGCAGTACTTC.

The chain combines TRBV7-3 with TRBJ1-2; TRBD1 matches at 9 bases. There are 13 residues in the CDR3. The junction had 5 bases not matched to a gene; V was cut back by 5 bases and J by 7 bases. The germline V gene encodes CDR1 SGHTA and CDR2 FQGTGA. CDR3 amino acids: CASSEDRGGGYTF. CDR3 DNA: TGTGCCAGCAGCGAGGACAGGGGAGGTGGCTACACCTTC.

V usage is TRBV2 and J usage is TRBJ2-6; D is undetermined. In germline, CDR1 is SNHLY, CDR2 FYNNEI. The germline V and J ends were trimmed by 4 bases and 0 bases, with 7 bases remaining between them. The CDR3 length is 15 residues. CDR3 in amino acids: CASSGQISGANVLTF. The CDR3 nucleotides are TGTGCCAGCAGTGGACAAATCTCTGGGGCCAACGTCCTGACTTTC.

The V and J genes are TRBV7-9 and TRBJ2-1; 8 nucleotides match TRBD2. This CDR3 is built from 15 residues. Germline CDR1 and CDR2: SEHNR and FQNEAQ (reference sequence). V gave up 9 bases and J gave up 7 bases; unmatched junction bases: 14. The chain's CDR3 is CASAGGGSAGNEQFF. CDR3 nucleotide sequence: TGTGCCAGTGCGGGGGGCGGATCCGCGGGAAATGAGCAGTTCTTC.

The J gene is TRBJ2-1, the V gene TRBV5-4; TRBD2 agrees at 8 bases. The germline gives CDR1 SGHNT, CDR2 YYREEE (reference sequence). The CDR3 totals 14 residues. The V and J ends lost 3 bases and 8 bases, in that order; junction bases with no gene match: 7. This CDR3 reads CASSSAGGRDEQFF. As DNA, the CDR3 is TGTGCCAGCAGCTCCGCGGGAGGACGAGATGAGCAGTTCTTC.

This chain connects TRBV4-2 to TRBJ1-3; the match to TRBD1 covers 10 bases. This CDR3 comprises 17 residues. The germline CDR1 and CDR2 sequences are LGHNA and YNFKEQ. The V and J ends lost 4 bases and 4 bases, in that order; junction bases with no gene match: 10. CDR3 sequence: CASSRVDRGGIGNTIYF. The CDR3 region has the DNA TGTGCCAGCAGCCGTGTGGACAGGGGGGGTATCGGAAACACCATATATTTT.

The genes are TRBV25-1 and TRBJ2-7; D possibly corresponds to TRBD2 (5 bases). CDR3 length equals 16 residues. Germline CDR1 MGHDK, CDR2 SYGVNS. The ends were cut back, 3 bases at V and 0 bases at J, with 15 bases in the middle. The CDR3 nucleotides read TGTGCCAGCAGTGACCCCAGCGGCCATAGCTCCTACGAGCAGTACTTC. This gives the protein CASSDPSGHSSYEQYF.